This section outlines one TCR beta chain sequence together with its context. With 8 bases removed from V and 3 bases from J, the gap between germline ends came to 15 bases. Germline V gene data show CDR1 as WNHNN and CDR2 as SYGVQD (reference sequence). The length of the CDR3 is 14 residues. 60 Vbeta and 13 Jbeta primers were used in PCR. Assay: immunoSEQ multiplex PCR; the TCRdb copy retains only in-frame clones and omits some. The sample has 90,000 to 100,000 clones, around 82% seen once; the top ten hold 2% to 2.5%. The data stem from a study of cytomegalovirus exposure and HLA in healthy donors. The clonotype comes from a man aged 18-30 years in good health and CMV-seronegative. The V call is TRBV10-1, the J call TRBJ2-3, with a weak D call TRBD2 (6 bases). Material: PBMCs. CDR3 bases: TGCGCCAGCGGCCCGGAACGGGGGACAGATACGCAGTATTTT. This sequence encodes CASGPERGTDTQYF.